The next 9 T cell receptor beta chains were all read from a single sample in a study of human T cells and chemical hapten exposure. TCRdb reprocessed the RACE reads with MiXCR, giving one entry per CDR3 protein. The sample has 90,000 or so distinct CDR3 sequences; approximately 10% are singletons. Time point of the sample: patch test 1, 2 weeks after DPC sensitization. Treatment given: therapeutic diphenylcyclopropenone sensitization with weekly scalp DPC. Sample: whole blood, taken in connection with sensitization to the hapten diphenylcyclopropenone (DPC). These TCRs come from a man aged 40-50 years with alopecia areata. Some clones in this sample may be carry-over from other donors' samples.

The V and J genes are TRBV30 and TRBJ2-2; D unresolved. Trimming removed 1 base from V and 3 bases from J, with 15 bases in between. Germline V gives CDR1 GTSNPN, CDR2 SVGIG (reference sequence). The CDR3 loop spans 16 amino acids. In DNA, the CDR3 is TGTGCCTGGAGTGCCCCCTTCGACGGAGACACCGGGGAGCTGTTTTTT. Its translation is CAWSAPFDGDTGELFF.

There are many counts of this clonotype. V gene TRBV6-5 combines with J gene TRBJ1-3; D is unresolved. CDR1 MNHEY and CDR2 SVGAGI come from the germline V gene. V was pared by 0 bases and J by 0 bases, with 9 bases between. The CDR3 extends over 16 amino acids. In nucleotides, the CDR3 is TGTGCCAGCAGTTACTCGAACCGGATCTCTGGAAACACCATATATTTT. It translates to CASSYSNRISGNTIYF.

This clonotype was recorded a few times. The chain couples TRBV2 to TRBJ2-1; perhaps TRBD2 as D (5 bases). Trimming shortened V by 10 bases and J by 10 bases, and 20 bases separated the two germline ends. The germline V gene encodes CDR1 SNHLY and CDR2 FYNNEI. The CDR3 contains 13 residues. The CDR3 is CATDEWASREQFF. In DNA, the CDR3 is TGTGCCACCGACGAGTGGGCTAGCAGGGAGCAGTTCTTC. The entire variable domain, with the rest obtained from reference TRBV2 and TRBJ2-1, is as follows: EPEVTQTPSHQVTQMGQEVILRCVPISNHLYFYWYRQILGQKVEFLVSFYNNEISEKSEIFDDQFSVERPDGSNFTLKIRSTKLEDSAMYFCATDEWASREQFFGPGTRLTVL.

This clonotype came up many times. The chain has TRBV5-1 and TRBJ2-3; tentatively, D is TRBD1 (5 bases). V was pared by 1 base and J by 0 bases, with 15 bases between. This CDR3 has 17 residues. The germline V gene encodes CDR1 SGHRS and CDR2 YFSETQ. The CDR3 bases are TGCGCCAGCAGCTTGAATTTTGGTACAGGAAGCACAGATACGCAGTATTTT. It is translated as CASSLNFGTGSTDTQYF.

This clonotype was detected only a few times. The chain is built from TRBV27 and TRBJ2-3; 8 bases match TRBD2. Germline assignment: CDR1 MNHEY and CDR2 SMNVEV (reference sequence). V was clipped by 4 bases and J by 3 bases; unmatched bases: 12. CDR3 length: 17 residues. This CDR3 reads CASSSPAGRAWTDTQYF. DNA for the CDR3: TGTGCCAGCAGTTCTCCAGCCGGGAGGGCCTGGACAGATACGCAGTATTTT.

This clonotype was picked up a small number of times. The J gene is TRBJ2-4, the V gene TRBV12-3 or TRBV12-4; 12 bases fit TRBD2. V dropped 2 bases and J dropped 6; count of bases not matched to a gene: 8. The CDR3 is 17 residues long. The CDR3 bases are TGTGCCAGCAGTTTACGGCTAGCGGGAGGGCCCGGAAACATTCAGTACTTC. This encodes CASSLRLAGGPGNIQYF.

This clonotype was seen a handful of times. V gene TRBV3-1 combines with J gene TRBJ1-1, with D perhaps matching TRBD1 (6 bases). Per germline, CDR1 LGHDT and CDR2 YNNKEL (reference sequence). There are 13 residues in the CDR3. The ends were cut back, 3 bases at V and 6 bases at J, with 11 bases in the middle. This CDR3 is CASSQAGASEAFF. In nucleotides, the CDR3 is TGTGCCAGCAGCCAGGCGGGGGCATCTGAAGCTTTCTTT.

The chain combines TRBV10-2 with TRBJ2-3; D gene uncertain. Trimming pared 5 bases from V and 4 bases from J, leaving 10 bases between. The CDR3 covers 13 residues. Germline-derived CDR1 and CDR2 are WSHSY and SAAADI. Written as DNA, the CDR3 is TGCGCCAGCAGTTCTATCTACGCAGATACGCAGTATTTT. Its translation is CASSSIYADTQYF.

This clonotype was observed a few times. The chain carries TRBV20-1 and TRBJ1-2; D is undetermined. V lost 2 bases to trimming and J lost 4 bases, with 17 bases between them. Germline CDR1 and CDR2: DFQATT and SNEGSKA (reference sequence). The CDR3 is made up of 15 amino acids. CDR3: CSARPPPVGTYGYTF. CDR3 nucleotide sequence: TGCAGTGCTAGACCCCCCCCTGTCGGAACCTATGGCTACACCTTC.